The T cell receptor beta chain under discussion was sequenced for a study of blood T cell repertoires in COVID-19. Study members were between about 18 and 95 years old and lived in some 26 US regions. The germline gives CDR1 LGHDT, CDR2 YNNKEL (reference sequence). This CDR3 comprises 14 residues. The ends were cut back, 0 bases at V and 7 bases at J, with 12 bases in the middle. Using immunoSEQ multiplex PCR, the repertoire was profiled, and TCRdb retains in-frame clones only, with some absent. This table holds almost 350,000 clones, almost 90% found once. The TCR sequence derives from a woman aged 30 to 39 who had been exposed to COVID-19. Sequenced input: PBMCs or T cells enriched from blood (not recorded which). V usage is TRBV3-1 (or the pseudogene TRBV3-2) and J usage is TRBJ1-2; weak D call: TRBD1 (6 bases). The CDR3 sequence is CASSQDPGGRGYTF. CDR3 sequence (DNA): TGTGCCAGCAGCCAAGATCCCGGGGGGCGTGGCTACACCTTC.